The 24 T cell receptor beta chains below were found in one sample sequenced in a study of blood T cell repertoires in COVID-19. Sequencing used immunoSEQ multiplex PCR; TCRdb keeps in-frame clones, though not all of them. The data contain approximately 450,000 clones, around 89% of them singletons. The sequencing input was peripheral blood. All receptors derive from a woman aged 25-40 years with acute or convalescent COVID-19.

The J gene is TRBJ1-1, the V gene TRBV25-1; 11 positions match TRBD1. Germline loops: CDR1 MGHDK, CDR2 SYGVNS. The CDR3 consists of 17 residues. V lost 4 bases and J lost 1; bases outside the gene matches: 8. CDR3 DNA: TGTGCCAGCAGTGGGCGGGGGACAGGGGGGCCGAACACTGAAGCTTTCTTT. As protein: CASSGRGTGGPNTEAFF.

The chain has TRBV2 and TRBJ2-7, with D possibly TRBD1 on 6 matching bases. V lost 8 bases, J lost 2 bases, and 10 bases lay in between. CDR3 length equals 12 residues. Germline CDR1 SNHLY, CDR2 FYNNEI. The CDR3 bases are TGTGCCAGCGGGGGCCAACCCTACGAGCAGTACTTC. Amino acids: CASGGQPYEQYF.

The CDR3 DNA is TGTGCCAGCAGCTTCTTTCGGACAGTGAACACTGAAGCTTTCTTT. The encoded protein is CASSFFRTVNTEAFF. This rearrangement joins TRBV7-9 to TRBJ1-1; TRBD1 is a possible D gene (6 bases). This CDR3 is 15 amino acids long. CDR1 SEHNR and CDR2 FQNEAQ come from the germline V gene (reference sequence). Trimming removed 3 bases at V and 0 bases at J, with 11 bases between. The full variable domain, completed using reference TRBV7-9 and TRBJ1-1, is DTGVSQNPRHKITKRGQNVTFRCDPISEHNRLYWYRQTLGQGPEFLTYFQNEAQLEKSRLLSDRFSAERPKGSFSTLEIQRTEQGDSAMYLCASSFFRTVNTEAFFGQGTRLTVV.

This chain joins TRBV27 and TRBJ2-2, with a possible D match to TRBD1 (5 bases). CDR1 MNHEY and CDR2 SMNVEV come from the germline V gene (reference sequence). The CDR3 has 14 residues. Trimming stripped 3 bases from V and 6 bases from J, with 11 bases between. The CDR3 sequence: CASSFSMGPGELFF. The DNA of the CDR3 is TGTGCCAGCAGTTTCTCAATGGGGCCCGGGGAGCTGTTTTTT.

This sequence joins TRBV7-8 and TRBJ1-5, with D possibly matching TRBD1 (5 bases). CDR3 length: 14 amino acids. V lost 5 bases, J lost 1 base, and 9 bases lay in between. Per germline, CDR1 SGHVS and CDR2 FQNEAQ. In nucleotides, the CDR3 is TGTGCCAGCAGCCCAGGGTCGAGCAATCAGCCCCAGCATTTT. Translation: CASSPGSSNQPQHF.

The genes are TRBV19 and TRBJ2-1; a weak D match, TRBD2 (7 bases). Germline V gene lookup returns CDR1 LNHDA and CDR2 SQIVND (reference sequence). CDR3 size: 16 residues. Trimming took off 3 bases at V and 1 base at J, with 13 bases between the two ends. The CDR3 loop reads CASSILGGPSYNEQFF. DNA of the CDR3: TGTGCCAGTAGTATCCTGGGGGGGCCGTCCTACAATGAGCAGTTCTTC.

The chain employs TRBV18 and TRBJ2-1, with a weak D call TRBD1 (6 bases). V was pared by 4 bases and J by 0 bases, with 13 bases between. The germline V gene has CDR1 KGHSH and CDR2 LQKENI. The CDR3 contains 16 residues. This CDR3 is CASSRQALSSYNEQFF. Written as DNA, the CDR3 is TGTGCCAGCTCACGACAGGCTCTTAGCTCCTACAATGAGCAGTTCTTC.

CDR3 loop: CASRRQQGYEQYF. The CDR3 DNA reads TGTGCCAGCAGACGTCAACAGGGCTACGAGCAGTACTTC. The chain has TRBV14 and TRBJ2-7; a possible D gene is TRBD1 (6 bases). V was trimmed by 6 bases and J by 3 bases, leaving 12 bases between them. The CDR3 has 13 residues. Germline values: CDR1 SGHDN, CDR2 FVKESK.

This clone occurred once. CDR3 DNA: TGTGCCAGCAGCGTGGCGGGGGGGACCTACAATGAGCAGTTCTTC. Amino acid sequence: CASSVAGGTYNEQFF. The chain employs TRBV9 and TRBJ2-1; TRBD2 agrees at 9 bases. Germline loops: CDR1 SGDLS, CDR2 YYNGEE. The trim removed 2 bases at V and 2 bases at J, leaving 2 bases unmatched. The CDR3 runs 15 residues.

The gene calls are TRBV7-9 and TRBJ2-1; 7 bases agree with TRBD1. Per germline, CDR1 SEHNR and CDR2 FQNEAQ (reference sequence). The CDR3 spans 16 residues. With 5 bases clipped from V and 0 bases from J, the junction kept 7 bases outside the gene matches. The DNA for the CDR3 is TGTGCCAGCAGCCCAGGGGGTTACAGCTCCTACAATGAGCAGTTCTTC. Translated, it gives CASSPGGYSSYNEQFF.

The rearrangement uses TRBV27 and TRBJ2-7; a possible D gene is TRBD1 (6 bases). V shed 3 bases and J shed 3 bases, with 12 bases lying between them. Germline V gives CDR1 MNHEY, CDR2 SMNVEV (reference sequence). The CDR3 consists of 14 residues. DNA for the CDR3: TGTGCCAGCAGTTTCAGGGGCGCGGGCTACGAGCAGTACTTC. It encodes CASSFRGAGYEQYF.

The genes are TRBV13 and TRBJ2-7, with D uncertain. Germline V gene sequence: CDR1 PRHDT, CDR2 FYEKMQ (reference sequence). The CDR3 extends over 12 amino acids. V gave up 4 bases and J gave up 0 bases, with 4 bases separating them. CDR3 DNA: TGTGCCAGCAGCTCCCTCTCCTACGAGCAGTACTTC. Its protein product is CASSSLSYEQYF.

V and J are TRBV27 and TRBJ1-2; D may be TRBD1 (5 bases). Germline CDR1 and CDR2: MNHEY and SMNVEV (reference sequence). V dropped 0 bases and J dropped 3 bases, with 11 bases sitting between them. This CDR3 is 15 amino acids long. The CDR3 coding sequence is TGTGCCAGCAGTTTATCAGGCGGGGCGTACTATGGCTACACCTTC. Translating gives CASSLSGGAYYGYTF.

This rearrangement joins TRBV29-1 to TRBJ1-1; 7 positions match TRBD1. The germline CDR1 and CDR2 sequences are SQVTM and ANQGSEA. V gave up 8 bases and J gave up 11 bases; unmatched junction bases: 11. The CDR3 totals 11 residues. Here the CDR3 reads CSPEEGAGAFF. The CDR3 DNA follows: TGCAGCCCTGAGGAGGGGGCCGGGGCTTTCTTT.

The rearrangement links TRBV19 to TRBJ2-1, with 7 nucleotides matching TRBD2. V was pared by 7 bases and J by 1 base, with 7 bases of the junction left unmatched. Germline lookup yields CDR1 LNHDA and CDR2 SQIVND (reference sequence). The CDR3 sequence is 15 residues long. The CDR3 nucleotides are TGTGCCAGTACCACGGCGGGGGTTTCCTACAATGAGCAGTTCTTC. This codes for CASTTAGVSYNEQFF.

The chain recombines TRBV4-2 with TRBJ2-5; TRBD2 matches 7 bases. Germline values: CDR1 LGHNA, CDR2 YNFKEQ. J lost 3 bases, V lost 0 bases, and 4 bases had no gene match. The CDR3 has 15 amino acids. CDR3: CASSQDWAGEETQYF. CDR3 DNA: TGTGCCAGCAGCCAAGATTGGGCGGGGGAAGAGACCCAGTACTTC.

The V call is TRBV5-6, the J call TRBJ2-1; TRBD1 is a possible D gene (6 bases). V lost 1 base, J lost 9 bases, and 14 bases lay in between. CDR3 size: 14 residues. Germline lookup yields CDR1 SGHDT and CDR2 YYEEEE. The CDR3 protein is CASSLWPGAIEQFF. CDR3 DNA: TGTGCCAGCAGCTTGTGGCCAGGGGCTATTGAGCAGTTCTTC.

V and J are TRBV21-1 and TRBJ2-4; whether TRBD1, the table's D call, matches the DNA was not checked. TRBV21-1 is a pseudogene. The CDR3 has 16 amino acids. For the CDR3, the DNA is TGTGCCAGCAGCACCCCGGACAGGGGAGCCAAAAACATTCAGTACTTC. Protein product: CASSTPDRGAKNIQYF.

This clone was detected only a few times. The V call is TRBV23-1, the J call TRBJ2-7; perhaps TRBD1 as D (6 bases). TRBV23-1 is reported as an ORF; its role is uncertain. This CDR3 has 13 residues. The V gene lost 6 bases and the J gene lost 3 bases, with 12 bases spanning the gap. The CDR3 is CASSAGAFYEQYF. CDR3 DNA: TGCGCCAGCAGCGCAGGGGCTTTCTACGAGCAGTACTTC.

V is TRBV5-1 and J is TRBJ2-1; possibly TRBD1 for D (6 bases). CDR1 is SGHRS and CDR2 is YFSETQ in the germline V gene. The V end lost 5 bases, the J end lost 2 bases, and 11 bases lay between the germline ends. The CDR3 loop spans 14 amino acids. CDR3 sequence reads: CASRSGDTYNEQFF. CDR3 nucleotide sequence: TGCGCCAGCAGATCTGGGGACACCTACAATGAGCAGTTCTTC. The full variable domain, completed using reference TRBV5-1 and TRBJ2-1, is KAGVTQTPRYLIKTRGQQVTLSCSPISGHRSVSWYQQTPGQGLQFLFEYFSETQRNKGNFPGRFSGRQFSNSRSEMNVSTLELGDSALYLCASRSGDTYNEQFFGPGTRLTVL.

V is TRBV28 and J is TRBJ1-5; D uncertain. The CDR3 runs 12 residues. V lost 5 bases and J 7 bases, leaving 9 bases between the germline ends. The germline gives CDR1 MDHEN, CDR2 SYDVKM. For the CDR3, the DNA is TGTGCCAGCAGTCCCGGAGCCCAGCCCCAGCATTTT. It yields the protein CASSPGAQPQHF.

Remarks on this clone: A single base separates this from a much larger clone, so it may be a read error. The J gene is TRBJ2-3, the V gene TRBV2; 12 nucleotides match TRBD2. This CDR3 comprises 14 residues. Trimming removed 8 bases from V and 0 bases from J; junction bases left unmatched: 0. The germline gives CDR1 SNHLY, CDR2 FYNNEI. The chain's CDR3 is CASGLAGSTDTQYF. For the CDR3, the DNA is TGTGCCAGCGGACTAGCGGGGAGCACAGATACGCAGTATTTT.

The chain joins TRBV29-1 to TRBJ2-3, with 8 positions matching TRBD2. J gave up 6 bases and V 3 bases, and 5 bases lay outside the gene matches. The CDR3 length is 13 residues. The germline gives CDR1 SQVTM, CDR2 ANQGSEA. In DNA, the CDR3 is TGCAGCGTTGATGCGGGGGGCCGGGATACGCAGTATTTT. Its translation: CSVDAGGRDTQYF.

The rearrangement joins TRBV5-4 to TRBJ2-1; TRBD2 agrees at 10 bases. Losses at the gene ends were 4 bases for V and 3 bases for J; bases not matched to a gene: 4. CDR1 is SGHNT, CDR2 YYREEE, per germline (reference sequence). This CDR3 contains 15 residues. The CDR3 DNA follows: TGTGCCAGCAGCAGGACTAGCGGCAACTACAATGAGCAGTTCTTC. It is translated as CASSRTSGNYNEQFF.